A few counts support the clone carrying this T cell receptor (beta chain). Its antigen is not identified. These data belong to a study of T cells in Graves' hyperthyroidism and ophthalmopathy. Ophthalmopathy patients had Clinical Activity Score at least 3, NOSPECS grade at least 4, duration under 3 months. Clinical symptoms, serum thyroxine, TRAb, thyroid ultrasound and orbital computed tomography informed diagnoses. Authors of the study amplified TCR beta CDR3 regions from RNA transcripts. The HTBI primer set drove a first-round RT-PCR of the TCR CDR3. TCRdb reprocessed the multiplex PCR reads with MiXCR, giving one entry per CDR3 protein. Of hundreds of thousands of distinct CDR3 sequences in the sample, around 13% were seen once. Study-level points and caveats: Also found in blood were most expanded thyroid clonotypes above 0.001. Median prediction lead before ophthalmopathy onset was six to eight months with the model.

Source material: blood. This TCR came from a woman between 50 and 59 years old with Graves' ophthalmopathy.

The CDR3 loop is CASSLSRTERYTF. The CDR3 DNA is TGTGCCAGCAGCTTATCCAGGACAGAGCGGTACACCTTC. The chain couples TRBV7-2 to TRBJ1-2, with a tentative D call TRBD1 (6 bases). Trimming stripped 2 bases from V and 11 bases from J, with 15 bases between. Germline-derived CDR1 and CDR2 are SGHTA and FQGNSA. This CDR3 has 13 amino acids. The entire variable domain, with the rest obtained from reference TRBV7-2 and TRBJ1-2, is as follows: GAGVSQSPSNKVTEKGKDVELRCDPISGHTALYWYRQSLGQGLEFLIYFQGNSAPDKSGLPSDRFSAERTGGSVSTLTIQRTQQEDSAVYLCASSLSRTERYTFGSGTRLTVV.